These 29 T cell receptor beta chains came from one sample sequenced in a study of metastatic and nonmetastatic thyroid tumors. TCRdb reprocessed the PCR reads via MiXCR. The sample lists 9,000 or so clones, about 15% occurring once. There were no patients who had received any treatment before thyroid surgery. What was sequenced was blood. All receptors derive from a female donor with papillary thyroid cancer or a benign thyroid nodule (not recorded which). Some clones in this sample may be carry-over from other donors' samples.

Relative to its sample, this clone is medium-sized (0.01 to 0.1%). This chain connects TRBV12-3 or TRBV12-4 to TRBJ2-5, with TRBD1 matching over 7 bases. The CDR3 consists of 14 residues. Germline trimming cut 8 bases from V and 0 bases from J; bases unmatched to any gene: 6. CDR3 in DNA: TGTGCCAGCGGCCAGACAGGGTACCAAGAGACCCAGTACTTC. Translating it yields CASGQTGYQETQYF.

In DNA, the CDR3 is TGCGCCAGCAGCCCCCTCGGGGACAGATATGGCTACACCTTC. Protein product: CASSPLGDRYGYTF. J is TRBJ1-2 and V is TRBV5-1; 7 bases line up with TRBD1. Germline-derived CDR1 and CDR2 are SGHRS and YFSETQ. This CDR3 has 14 residues. With 4 bases clipped from V and 5 bases from J, the junction kept 8 bases outside the gene matches.

This clone came up many times. Additional DNA sequences in this sample encode the identical CDR3. This chain uses TRBV29-1 with TRBJ2-3, with D perhaps TRBD1 or TRBD2 (6 bases each). The CDR3 covers 12 residues. V was pared by 6 bases and J by 5 bases, with 12 bases between. The germline gives CDR1 SQVTM, CDR2 ANQGSEA. CDR3 region: CSVSGAKDTQYF. CDR3 sequence (DNA): TGCAGCGTATCGGGGGCGAAAGATACGCAGTATTTT.

This clone was counted many times. The chain employs TRBV7-6 and TRBJ1-1; no clear D gene. The CDR3 length is 14 residues. Per the germline V gene, CDR1 is SGHVS and CDR2 is FNYEAQ. V was clipped by 0 bases and J by 1 base, with 6 bases between them. For the CDR3, the DNA is TGTGCCAGCAGCTTAGCGGGGTGGAACACTGAAGCTTTCTTT. Amino acids: CASSLAGWNTEAFF. The full variable domain, rest sourced from reference TRBV7-6 and TRBJ1-1, is GAGVSQSPRYKVTKRGQDVALRCDPISGHVSLYWYRQALGQGPEFLTYFNYEAQQDKSGLPNDRFSAERPEGSISTLTIQRTEQRDSAMYRCASSLAGWNTEAFFGQGTRLTVV.

This clone was observed a handful of times. Other DNA sequences within the sample encode an identical CDR3. The chain is built from TRBV6-5 and TRBJ2-3; D call uncertain. Germline CDR1 and CDR2: MNHEY and SVGAGI. Between the trimmed V and J ends, which lost 0 bases and 4 bases, there was a span of 2 bases. The CDR3 extends over 12 amino acids. The CDR3 nucleotides are TGTGCCAGCAGTTACTCCTCAGATACGCAGTATTTT. Its translation is CASSYSSDTQYF.

This chain connects TRBV5-1 to TRBJ2-7; tentatively, D is TRBD2 (6 bases). The ends were cut back, 4 bases at V and 0 bases at J, with 14 bases in the middle. The CDR3 totals 15 residues. Germline V gene sequence: CDR1 SGHRS, CDR2 YFSETQ. The CDR3 nucleotides read TGCGCCAGCAGCCCCGGAGGGAGCGGCTCCTACGAGCAGTACTTC. It translates to CASSPGGSGSYEQYF.

CDR3 in amino acids: CASSQGPNYGYTF. The CDR3 bases are TGTGCCAGCAGCCAGGGACCGAACTATGGCTACACCTTC. The chain employs TRBV7-2 and TRBJ1-2; the D gene is possibly TRBD1 (5 bases). The ends were cut back, 5 bases at V and 2 bases at J, with 9 bases in the middle. Germline values: CDR1 SGHTA, CDR2 FQGNSA. CDR3 length equals 13 residues.

Ten or more counts support this clone. This sequence joins TRBV4-3 and TRBJ1-1, with D possibly TRBD1 on 6 matching bases. The germline V gene has CDR1 LGHNA and CDR2 YSLEER. Trimming cost V 6 bases and J 0 bases, with 11 bases left between them. This CDR3 has 14 residues. The CDR3 region is CASRHRDLNTEAFF. For the CDR3, the DNA is TGCGCCAGCAGGCACAGGGATTTGAACACTGAAGCTTTCTTT.

This clone is labeled as medium-sized. The chain uses TRBV20-1 and TRBJ2-1; D ambiguous. This CDR3 comprises 11 residues. Germline CDR1 is DFQATT and CDR2 is SNEGSKA (reference sequence). V lost 2 bases and J lost 4, with 3 bases in between. This chain's CDR3 is CSARFYNEQFF. CDR3 sequence (DNA): TGCAGTGCTAGATTTTACAATGAGCAGTTCTTC.

This clone was recorded many times. The V and J genes are TRBV11-2 and TRBJ2-6; D is undetermined. The V end was cut by 0 bases, the J end by 1 base, with 1 base between. The CDR3 totals 14 residues. Looked up from germline, CDR1 is SGHAT and CDR2 is FQNNGV. DNA for the CDR3: TGTGCCAGCAGCTTAGAGTCTGGGGCCAACGTCCTGACTTTC. This gives the protein CASSLESGANVLTF.

This clone showed up many times. The gene calls are TRBV3-1 and TRBJ2-5; D not resolved. This CDR3 is built from 16 residues. Trimming stripped 1 base from V and 0 bases from J, with 12 bases between. Germline V gene data show CDR1 as LGHDT and CDR2 as YNNKEL (reference sequence). In DNA form, the CDR3 reads TGTGCCAGCAGCCAAGGAGACCACTACTACCAAGAGACCCAGTACTTC. This gives the protein CASSQGDHYYQETQYF.

CDR3 coding DNA: TGTGCCAGCAGTTTCAGTACCAGGGATTCACCCCTCCACTTT. It codes for CASSFSTRDSPLHF. This chain connects TRBV27 to TRBJ1-6; TRBD1 is a possible D gene (5 bases). From germline, CDR1 is MNHEY and CDR2 SMNVEV (reference sequence). Trimming removed 3 bases at V and 8 bases at J, with 11 bases between. This CDR3 spans 14 amino acids.

The chain employs TRBV6-1 and TRBJ2-5; possible D gene TRBD1, 6 bases. The V and J ends lost 6 bases and 4 bases respectively, with 12 bases between them. There are 13 residues in the CDR3. Per the germline V gene, CDR1 is MNHNS and CDR2 is SASEGT. CDR3 sequence: CASSSGVSETQYF. DNA of the CDR3: TGTGCCAGCAGCTCAGGGGTTTCAGAGACCCAGTACTTC.

V is TRBV15 and J is TRBJ2-1; D uncertain. The germline gives CDR1 LNHNV, CDR2 YYDKDF (reference sequence). V was clipped by 3 bases and J by 6 bases, with 9 bases between them. The CDR3 spans 13 residues. CDR3 coding DNA: TGTGCCACCAGCAGGACCCCGGCCAATGAGCAGTTCTTC. Translated, it gives CATSRTPANEQFF.

In its sample, this clone ranks as medium-sized. The chain uses TRBV27 and TRBJ2-2; no clear D. This CDR3 is built from 15 residues. Deletions cut 3 bases from V and 3 bases from J, with 11 bases between. The germline CDR1 and CDR2 sequences are MNHEY and SMNVEV (reference sequence). The CDR3 loop is CASSFSPGDTGELFF. The DNA for the CDR3 is TGTGCCAGCAGTTTCAGCCCGGGTGACACCGGGGAGCTGTTTTTT.

In this sample, this clone turned up many times. The rearrangement joins TRBV9 to TRBJ2-3; tentatively, D is TRBD2 (5 bases). The germline gives CDR1 SGDLS, CDR2 YYNGEE. The CDR3 totals 14 residues. V was trimmed by 4 bases and J by 8 bases, leaving 17 bases between them. The DNA for the CDR3 is TGTGCCAGCAGCTCCCTTTCATACGGGATTACGCAGTATTTT. This codes for CASSSLSYGITQYF.

The V and J genes are TRBV14 and TRBJ2-7, with a possible D match to TRBD1 (6 bases). This CDR3 has 16 residues. The germline V gene has CDR1 SGHDN and CDR2 FVKESK. V gave up 3 bases and J gave up 4 bases, with 19 bases separating them. CDR3 nucleotide sequence: TGTGCCAGCAGCCAGGCCGGGGACATGGGATATTACGAGCAGTACTTC. Translated: CASSQAGDMGYYEQYF.

This clone was seen ten or more times. The rearrangement links TRBV3-1 to TRBJ2-2; TRBD1 aligns across 7 bases. Trimming cost V 3 bases and J 4 bases; bases outside gene matches: 8. The CDR3 loop spans 16 amino acids. The germline gives CDR1 LGHDT, CDR2 YNNKEL (reference sequence). The CDR3 region is CASSHVTGTGTGELFF. The CDR3 region has the DNA TGTGCCAGCAGCCACGTGACAGGGACGGGCACCGGGGAGCTGTTTTTT.

This clone is medium-sized by share. The chain is built from TRBV5-1 and TRBJ2-7; a possible D gene is TRBD1 (5 bases). The CDR3 runs 13 residues. CDR1 and CDR2 from the germline V gene are SGHRS and YFSETQ. The germline V and J ends were trimmed by 5 bases and 3 bases, with 12 bases remaining between them. The CDR3 sequence: CASRVEQVYEQYF. The CDR3 region has the DNA TGCGCCAGCAGAGTCGAACAGGTCTACGAGCAGTACTTC. Full variable domain (remainder filled in from reference TRBV5-1 and TRBJ2-7): KAGVTQTPRYLIKTRGQQVTLSCSPISGHRSVSWYQQTPGQGLQFLFEYFSETQRNKGNFPGRFSGRQFSNSRSEMNVSTLELGDSALYLCASRVEQVYEQYFGPGTRLTVT.

This clone is deemed medium-sized (0.01 to 0.1%). The rearrangement uses TRBV6-2 or TRBV6-3 and TRBJ1-1; D is unresolved. CDR3 length equals 13 residues. Trimming took off 5 bases at V and 2 bases at J, with 9 bases between the two ends. From germline, CDR1 is MNHEY and CDR2 SVGEGT. The CDR3 protein is CASSPALNTEAFF. CDR3 DNA sequence: TGTGCCAGCAGTCCTGCCCTCAACACTGAAGCTTTCTTT.

This clone qualifies as medium-sized. The chain combines TRBV27 with TRBJ1-1; 7 positions agree with TRBD1. The CDR3 consists of 13 residues. V was pared by 4 bases and J by 8 bases, with 7 bases of the junction left unmatched. From germline, CDR1 is MNHEY and CDR2 SMNVEV (reference sequence). The CDR3 spells CASSSPHRGEAFF. The DNA of the CDR3 is TGTGCCAGCAGTTCACCCCACAGGGGAGAAGCTTTCTTT.

The sample holds many counts of this clone. The V call is TRBV28, the J call TRBJ1-4, with D unclear. The CDR3 consists of 13 residues. Germline V gene data show CDR1 as MDHEN and CDR2 as SYDVKM. Trimming removed 9 bases at V and 0 bases at J, with 8 bases between. In DNA form, the CDR3 reads TGTGCCAGTTTTAACCCAACTAATGAAAAACTGTTTTTT. It specifies CASFNPTNEKLFF.

This clone was detected many times. The CDR3 DNA follows: TGTGCCAGCAGCGTCGGAGAAGAGACCCAGTACTTC. Protein: CASSVGEETQYF. The chain is built from TRBV9 and TRBJ2-5, with no clear D. V was clipped by 2 bases and J by 3 bases, with 5 bases between them. Germline V CDR1 and CDR2: SGDLS, YYNGEE. The CDR3 contains 12 residues.

This chain joins TRBV28 and TRBJ1-5; D unclear. The CDR3 extends over 12 amino acids. The V end lost 3 bases, the J end lost 5 bases, and 5 bases lay between the germline ends. CDR1 and CDR2 from the germline V gene are MDHEN and SYDVKM. The CDR3 DNA sequence: TGTGCCAGCAGTTTTGTCCATCAGCCCCAGCATTTT. Protein: CASSFVHQPQHF.

By share, this clone counts as medium-sized. The same CDR3 is also encoded by other DNA sequences in this sample. The J gene is TRBJ2-3, the V gene TRBV19; 7 positions agree with TRBD2. V was clipped by 7 bases and J by 4 bases; unmatched bases: 8. This CDR3 comprises 14 residues. CDR1 is LNHDA, CDR2 SQIVND, per germline (reference sequence). CDR3 coding DNA: TGTGCCAGTACCTCCGGGAGGCAGGCAGATACGCAGTATTTT. As protein: CASTSGRQADTQYF. The entire variable domain, with the rest obtained from reference TRBV19 and TRBJ2-3, is as follows: DGGITQSPKYLFRKEGQNVTLSCEQNLNHDAMYWYRQDPGQGLRLIYYSQIVNDFQKGDIAEGYSVSREKKESFPLTVTSAQKNPTAFYLCASTSGRQADTQYFGPGTRLTVL.

In this sample, this clone turned up a few times. The CDR3 reads CASIAGGSMNTEAFF. The CDR3 bases are TGTGCCAGCATTGCGGGCGGATCCATGAACACTGAAGCTTTCTTT. The chain couples TRBV6-1 to TRBJ1-1; D is unresolved. The CDR3 contains 15 residues. Germline CDR1 MNHNS, CDR2 SASEGT. V gave up 7 bases and J gave up 0 bases, with 15 bases separating them.

This clone was seen at least ten times. V is TRBV3-1 and J is TRBJ2-7, with a tentative D call TRBD1 (6 bases). CDR3 length: 17 residues. The germline gives CDR1 LGHDT, CDR2 YNNKEL (reference sequence). With 0 bases removed from V and 2 bases from J, the gap between germline ends came to 17 bases. This chain's CDR3 is CASSQDIGTYGPYEQYF. Here the CDR3 DNA reads TGTGCCAGCAGCCAAGATATAGGGACATACGGTCCCTACGAGCAGTACTTC.

At least ten counts were recorded for this clone. The chain is built from TRBV4-2 and TRBJ2-3; 9 bases line up with TRBD2. Unmatched junction bases numbered 12, after V lost 4 bases and J lost 7 bases. The V gene's germline CDR1 is LGHNA and CDR2 YNFKEQ. CDR3 length equals 16 residues. CDR3 amino acids: CASSPSRERGVNTQYF. CDR3 nucleotides: TGTGCCAGCAGCCCAAGTCGGGAGCGGGGGGTGAATACGCAGTATTTT.

There are many counts of this clone. The V and J genes are TRBV6-5 and TRBJ2-3; D is uncertain. V was trimmed by 0 bases and J by 5 bases, leaving 3 bases between them. This CDR3 contains 12 residues. Germline V gives CDR1 MNHEY, CDR2 SVGAGI. This chain's CDR3 is CASSYSQDTQYF. The CDR3 DNA reads as TGTGCCAGCAGTTACTCGCAAGATACGCAGTATTTT.